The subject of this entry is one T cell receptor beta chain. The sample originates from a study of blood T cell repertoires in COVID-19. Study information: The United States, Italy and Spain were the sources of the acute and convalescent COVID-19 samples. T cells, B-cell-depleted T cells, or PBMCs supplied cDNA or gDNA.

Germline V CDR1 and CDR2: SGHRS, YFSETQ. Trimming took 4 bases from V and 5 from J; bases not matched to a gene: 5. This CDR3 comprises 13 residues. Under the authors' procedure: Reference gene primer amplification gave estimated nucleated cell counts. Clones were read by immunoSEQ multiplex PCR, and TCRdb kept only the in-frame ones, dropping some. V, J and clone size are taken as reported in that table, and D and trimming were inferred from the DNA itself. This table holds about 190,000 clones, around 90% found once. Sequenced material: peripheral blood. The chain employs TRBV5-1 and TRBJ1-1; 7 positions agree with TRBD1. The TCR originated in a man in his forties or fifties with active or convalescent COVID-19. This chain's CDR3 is CASSIETGTEAFF. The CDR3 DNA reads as TGCGCCAGCAGCATCGAGACAGGGACTGAAGCTTTCTTT. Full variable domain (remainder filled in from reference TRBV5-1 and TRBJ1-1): KAGVTQTPRYLIKTRGQQVTLSCSPISGHRSVSWYQQTPGQGLQFLFEYFSETQRNKGNFPGRFSGRQFSNSRSEMNVSTLELGDSALYLCASSIETGTEAFFGQGTRLTVV.